The clone carrying this TCR beta chain was seen a handful of times. Its specificity is unknown. Profiling relied on immunoSEQ multiplex PCR, and the TCRdb table lists in-frame clones only, not all of them. The sample holds roughly 160,000 clones, about nine tenths seen once. These data are taken from a study of T cell responses to AZD1222 COVID-19 vaccine. Points from the study as a whole: The peak T cell response came first, and repertoires were sampled only after it. Baseline seropositivity characterized only 5 or 6 AZD1222 recipients. CD4 TCRs linked to vaccination spanned spike, dominating at 160-218 and 743-854. Close to half of spike-specific TCRs reportedly recognize unmutated variant regions.

This CDR3 region has 15 residues. The V end lost 0 bases, the J end lost 8 bases, and 11 bases lay between the germline ends. Germline V gives CDR1 MRHNA, CDR2 SNTAGT. The chain employs TRBV6-4 and TRBJ1-6; D is possibly TRBD1 (6 bases). The receptor was derived from an adult in good health. This sample comprised peripheral blood, obtained on day 0 of AZD1222 vaccination. The CDR3 nucleotides are TGTGCCAGCAGTGACTCTGGGGGCTCCCATTCACCCCTCCACTTT. This gives the protein CASSDSGGSHSPLHF.